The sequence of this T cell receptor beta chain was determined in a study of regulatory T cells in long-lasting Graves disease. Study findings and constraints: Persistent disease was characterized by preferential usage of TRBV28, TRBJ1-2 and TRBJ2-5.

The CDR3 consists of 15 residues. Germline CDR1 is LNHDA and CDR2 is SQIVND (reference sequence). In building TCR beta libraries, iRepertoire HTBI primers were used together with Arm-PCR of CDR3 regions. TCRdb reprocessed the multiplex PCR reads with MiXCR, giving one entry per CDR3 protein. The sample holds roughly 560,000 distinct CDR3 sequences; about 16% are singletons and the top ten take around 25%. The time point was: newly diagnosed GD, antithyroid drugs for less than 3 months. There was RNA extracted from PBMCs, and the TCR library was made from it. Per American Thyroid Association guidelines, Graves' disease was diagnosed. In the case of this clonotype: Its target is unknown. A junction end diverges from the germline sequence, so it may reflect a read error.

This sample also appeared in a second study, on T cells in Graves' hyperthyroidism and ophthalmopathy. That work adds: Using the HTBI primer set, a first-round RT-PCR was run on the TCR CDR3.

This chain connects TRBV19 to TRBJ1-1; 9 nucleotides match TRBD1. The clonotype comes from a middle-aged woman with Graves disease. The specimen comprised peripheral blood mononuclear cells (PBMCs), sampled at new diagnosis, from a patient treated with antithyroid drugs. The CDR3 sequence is CASSTGTGIDTEASF. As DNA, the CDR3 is TGTGCCAGTAGTACCGGGACAGGGATCGACACTGAAGCTTCCTTT.